The source of this T cell receptor beta chain is a study of siplizumab effects on memory and regulatory T cells. The CDR3 is made up of 14 amino acids. V lost 8 bases, J lost 1 base, and 3 bases stayed unmatched. Germline CDR1 and CDR2: SEHNR and FQNEAQ (reference sequence). On this clone itself: Its antigen is not identified.

Study observations and caveats: Alloreactive sequences tracing back to unstimulated CD4+ memory cells fell significantly with siplizumab. The authors could not assign a naive or memory phenotype to roughly 75-97% of proliferating CD4+ or CD8+ clones. Suppressive activity of Tregs proliferating in siplizumab cultures remained unconfirmed.

The data were produced by immunoSEQ multiplex PCR, yet TCRdb's version contains in-frame clones alone and is incomplete. The data contain 90,000 to 110,000 clones, roughly 94% of them seen just once; the ten biggest clones take up about 0.7%. The specimen sequenced was Tregs sorted from blood. The sequence was obtained from a human donor in good health. The chain is built from TRBV7-9 and TRBJ2-2, with TRBD2 matching 8 bases. Here the CDR3 reads CASGRGENTGELFF. CDR3 in DNA: TGTGCCAGCGGGCGGGGGGAGAACACCGGGGAGCTGTTTTTT.